These T cell receptor beta chains were read from a single sample in a study of T cells in Graves' hyperthyroidism and ophthalmopathy. TCRdb processed the multiplex PCR reads anew with MiXCR; each CDR3 protein has one entry. The repertoire consists of roughly 420,000 distinct CDR3 sequences, with less than 20% occurring once and the leading ten covering 11% to 15%. The sequenced material came from blood. These receptors came from a young woman with Graves' hyperthyroidism. Both conserved end residues are part of each CDR3. Fields, in order: D gene, V gene, J gene, clone size, CDR3 DNA, CDR3 protein. The D gene is left open where the match is weak. A clone size is listed for some rows: how often the clone was seen (once, few, many), or a class if it is expanded.

TRBD1,TRBV9,TRBJ1-2,many,TGTGCCAGCAGCGTAGGACAGGGGTGCCGCGGCTACACCTTC,CASSVGQGCRGYTF
-,TRBV5-5,TRBJ1-5,-,TGTGCCAGCAGCCCCGGACAGAATCCATATAGCAATCAGCCCCAGCATTTT,CASSPGQNPYSNQPQHF
-,TRBV6-1,TRBJ2-1,-,TGTGCCAGCAGAACGGACAATGAGCAGTTCTTC,CASRTDNEQFF
-,TRBV20-1,TRBJ2-1,-,TGCAGTGCTAGAAAAATAGGCCTAGCCGTTAATGAGCAGTTCTTC,CSARKIGLAVNEQFF
TRBD1,TRBV5-1,TRBJ1-5,many,TGCGCCAGCAGCTTGACAGGGGGCTGGCAGCCCCAGCATTTT,CASSLTGGWQPQHF
-,TRBV18,TRBJ2-3,many,TGTGCCAGCTCACCACTCCGTCGACAGGCCACAGATACGCAGTATTTT,CASSPLRRQATDTQYF
-,TRBV9,TRBJ1-3,few,TGTGCCAGCAGCGTAGAGCCAGGGGTAGGAAACACCATATATTTT,CASSVEPGVGNTIYF
TRBD2,TRBV27,TRBJ2-7,-,TGTGCCAGCAGTACTAGCGGGACCAGCTCCTACGAGCAGTACTTC,CASSTSGTSSYEQYF
TRBD2,TRBV12-3/TRBV12-4,TRBJ2-7,-,TGTGCCAGCAGCCTAGGGAGGGGATACAAGCAGTACTTC,CASSLGRGYKQYF
-,TRBV7-8,TRBJ1-1,-,TGTGCCAGCAGCTTAGCCGAAACTGGGACTGAAGCTTTCTTT,CASSLAETGTEAFF
-,TRBV13,TRBJ1-2,few,TGTGCCAGCAGCACCTGGGACCCGGAGAACTATGGCTACACCTTC,CASSTWDPENYGYTF
-,TRBV28,TRBJ1-4,few,TGTGCCAGCAGTCTTGAGGCGGTAGGACAGAAACTGTTTTTT,CASSLEAVGQKLFF
-,TRBV10-3,TRBJ2-6,many,TGTGCCACTACGAACTCTGGGGCCAACGTCCTGACTTTC,CATTNSGANVLTF
TRBD2,TRBV20-1,TRBJ2-7,-,TGCAGTGCTAGCTTCGGACTAGCGGGGGCCTACTACGAGCAGTACTTC,CSASFGLAGAYYEQYF
-,TRBV6-2/TRBV6-3,TRBJ2-7,few,TGCGCCAGCAGTTACCCCGCTGAGCAGTACTTC,CASSYPAEQYF
-,TRBV7-9,TRBJ1-3,-,TGTGCCAGCAGCTTGGACAGCTACCCACTGGGAGGATATGGAAACACCATATATTTT,CASSLDSYPLGGYGNTIYF
-,TRBV10-3,TRBJ2-5,-,TGTGCCATCAGTGTATCGGAGACCCAGCACTTC,CAISVSETQHF
TRBD2,TRBV29-1,TRBJ2-1,-,TGCAGCGTTGAACTAGCGGGAGGGCCTTGGGAGCAGTTCTTC,CSVELAGGPWEQFF
-,TRBV4-1,TRBJ2-7,-,TGCGCCAGCAGCCAAGATAGGAGTCGGTCAGATTGGGGGTACGAGCAGTACTTC,CASSQDRSRSDWGYEQYF
-,TRBV6-1,TRBJ1-1,many,TGTGCCAGCAGTTGGGGCGCGGGAGCCAACACTGAAGCTTTCTTT,CASSWGAGANTEAFF
TRBD2,TRBV12-3/TRBV12-4,TRBJ2-5,many,TGTGCCAGCAGTTTAGCTGCTAGCGGGAACTTTGAGACCCAGTACTTC,CASSLAASGNFETQYF
TRBD2,TRBV29-1,TRBJ2-1,-,TGCAGCGGGCTACTAGCGGGGTACAATGAGCAGTTCTTC,CSGLLAGYNEQFF
-,TRBV24-1,TRBJ2-6,-,TGTGCCACCAGTGATTCCGGGGTTTCGAGGGGGGCCAACGTCCTGACTTTC,CATSDSGVSRGANVLTF
TRBD2,TRBV4-3,TRBJ2-3,-,TGCGCCAGCAGCCAAGGGACTAGCGGGGGGGCAACAGATACGCAGTATTTT,CASSQGTSGGATDTQYF
TRBD1,TRBV4-3,TRBJ1-1,few,TGCGCCAGCAGCCAAGACGACAGGGGGACTGAAGCTTTCTTT,CASSQDDRGTEAFF
-,TRBV5-1,TRBJ2-5,-,TGCGCCAGCAGGGGTAGCGGCCCCCAAGAGACCCAGTACTTC,CASRGSGPQETQYF